This T cell receptor (beta chain) appears in the sequencing data of a study of cytomegalovirus exposure and HLA in healthy donors (dated by TCRdb to about 2017). The study in broad terms: According to an earlier analysis of a few hundred of the donors, about 179 million T cells yielded over 100 million unique TCR beta sequences and approximately 300 Gb of sequence data. A handful of DR-DQ haplotypes were handled as single units for association and clustering because linkage in the cohort was strong. All discovery cohort repertoires had been generated on a single sequencing platform. Rather than using new phenotypic data, the later analysis identified candidate immune exposures from TCR beta sequences and from how often those sequences occurred across donors. Typing coverage differed by locus: A, B, C, DRB1 and DQB1 were typed in roughly 620-630 donors, DQA1 in roughly 500, DPA1 in over 600, and DPB1 in 472. About 280 gigabases of sequencing data and around 80 million unique TCR sequences made up an early release that covered several hundred HLA-typed donors. To study patterns of TCR occurrence, a later analysis re-analyzed previously published TCR beta repertoires from 550 to 800 donors and added high-resolution HLA genotyping. To predict cytomegalovirus infection status, the study brought together high-throughput TCR immunosequencing, statistical association of individual TCRs with disease status, and machine learning. Genome-wide SNP genotypes for about three fifths of the 666 donors were used in a later genetic analysis, which treated that subset as a discovery cohort. In addition to the first cohort of 650 to 750 subjects, a separate validation cohort of some 120 different subjects was used. Among some 410 genotyped donors of the cohort, an average of around 240,000 unique TCR beta nucleotide sequences was sequenced per donor, of which 15% to 20% were non-productive. Using immunosequencing, the study profiled T cell repertoires from about 650 subjects and related those repertoires to cytomegalovirus serostatus. The aim of the study was to test whether cataloging public T cell receptors could identify signatures of past pathogen exposure. Donor age, sex, ethnicity and CMV serostatus were collected together with the repertoire data. Among the roughly 400 genotyped donors, about 83% belonged to the genetic ancestry cluster associated with self-reported Caucasian donors. HLA typing covered class I and class II loci at four-digit resolution. To decide whether each TCR beta V gene segment behaved as functional or pseudogenic, an earlier analysis of some 600 of the donors relied on high-throughput TCR beta sequencing. General conclusions and limits of the study: A later analysis found that most CMV-associated TCR beta chains appeared HLA-restricted, with HLA associations seemingly driven largely by CMV exposure. CMV serostatus was the only immune exposure information available for the cohort. Presence/absence analyses assumed roughly uniform sequencing depth across donors, an assumption that may not hold. A further reported finding was that TCR beta sequences accurately predicted the HLA-A and HLA-B alleles for most subjects in the first cohort. Because some donors lacked HLA typing at each locus, the association tests relied only on the typed subset. In this cohort, only TCR beta chains were sequenced, and detectable features were limited by the absence of alpha or paired-chain data. V-gene and J-gene trimming of TCR beta chains was associated with a missense DCLRE1C variant in a later genetic analysis, and the association was replicated in an independent cohort. Assigning TCR associations to individual alleles was difficult when HLA alleles, especially DR and DQ, strongly co-occurred. Specific HLA alleles were associated with over 15,000 TCR beta sequences at a false discovery rate of 0.05 in a later analysis. Because counts were too low, some 16 rarely observed V segments, including chromosome 9 orphons, were excluded from the earlier analysis of a few hundred of the donors. According to the authors, the approach could potentially be generalized to other disease states and immunological phenotypes. Across donors, most TCR sequences were observed very rarely, whereas some public TCRs were present in many individuals. In an earlier analysis of approximately 600 of the donors, most TCR beta V segments were observed in productive rearrangements about 90% or about 30% of the time, broadly matching IMGT annotations. Linkage disequilibrium might explain the correlated functional status among segregating V segments, but an unknown experimental factor could not be excluded. In vitro tests confirmed that a few of the cytomegalovirus-associated TCR beta chains recognize cytomegalovirus antigens. Compared with the approximately 700-donor mean, donors in an Asian-associated ancestry cluster had fewer N-insertions in productive TCRs, according to a later genetic analysis. Because the 87-base-pair reads could not distinguish some IMGT-functional V segments, including TRBV6-2 and TRBV6-3, those segments were excluded. Cytomegalovirus status was reported to be diagnosed by the classifier with high specificity and sensitivity in both the original and validation cohorts. According to a later analysis, parvovirus B19, influenza, CMV and Epstein-Barr virus appeared linked to several top co-occurrence clusters. In the study, about 150 TCR beta chains were listed as associated with cytomegalovirus. According to a later analysis, TCR association rates differed among HLA loci, with DRB1 alleles showing the most associated TCRs and HLA-C alleles showing the fewest. A later analysis found that HLA-associated TCR beta chains were more clonally expanded and had lower generation probabilities than equally common non-associated chains. A group of highly shared sequence variants was considered likely to be a technical artifact of the sequencing pipeline.

Libraries were prepared through the immunoSEQ multiplex PCR assay. A mixture of 60 forward primers for TCR Vbeta segments and 13 reverse primers for TCR Jbeta segments was used in the multiplex PCR. A multiplex PCR assay on genomic DNA amplified the CDR3 region of rearranged TCR beta genes. Amplified TCR beta libraries were sequenced as 87-base-pair reads on the Illumina HiSeq System. Under the source paper's analysis protocol: In a later analysis, approximately 74 million unique TCR beta chains were counted across the 500 to 700 repertoires, and roughly 11 million of these chains were shared by at least two donors. Raw reads were error-corrected and collapsed into unique sequences with a nearest-neighbor algorithm that merged closely related sequences to remove PCR and sequencing errors. To assign V, D and J gene segments, CDR3 sequences were aligned to IMGT reference sequences. For a sequence to be retained, a match of at least six nucleotides was required to both a V gene segment and a J gene segment. Rearrangements were called productive when the CDR3 lacked stop codons and stayed in frame with V and J; all others were non-productive. Following IMGT convention, CDR3 was defined as the stretch from the second conserved V-encoded cysteine up to the conserved J-encoded phenylalanine. The earlier analysis of about 560 of the donors excluded any sequence lacking an unambiguous match to a single V gene segment. An earlier analysis of several hundred of the donors called V segments functional above 56.7% productive rearrangements and segregating when the between-donor standard deviation exceeded 5%. A statistical classification framework was built to diagnose cytomegalovirus status from the catalog of TCR beta chain sequences. In a later analysis, TCR nucleotide sequences were compared against IMGT/GENE-DB human TR gene sequences so that V and J genes could be assigned. Using the TCRdist pipeline, a later analysis assigned CDR3 sequences along with most-parsimonious VDJ recombination scenarios. In a later analysis, each TCR beta chain was defined by its CDR3 amino acid sequence together with its V-gene family, and reads without a unique V-gene family were excluded. A later analysis removed 592 highly shared, low-generation-probability nucleotide sequences to deal with suspected cross-contamination and a sequencing artifact. In a later analysis, a clonal expansion index was calculated for each public chain from normalized within-repertoire ranks of inferred template counts. A later analysis computed generation probabilities with a VDJ recombination model fitted to out-of-frame rearrangements, and checked the results against IGoR. In a later analysis, hypergeometric tests were used to score TCR-TCR, TCR-HLA and TCR-CMV co-occurrence, with a repertoire-size bias correction applied to TCR pairs. To estimate false discovery rates, a later analysis permuted the HLA or CMV assignments 20 times. In a later analysis, co-occurring TCRs were grouped using DBSCAN, with TCRdist sequence similarity added in when clustering inside HLA-allele-positive subsets. For co-occurrence clustering, repertoires with fewer than 30,000 or more than 120,000 public chains were excluded, along with several repertoires with anomalous nucleotide sharing. In its TCRdb copy, this immuneACCESS table keeps in-frame sequences only and misses some clones. Where compared with another copy, unresolved V genes explain less than half of these, and the others have no known cause. V and J calls and clone size are those listed in that table; D and trimming were worked out from the DNA. The sample data list 180,000 or so clones, and about 72% of these were observed just once. The ten largest make up under 2.5% of the sample.

Measured from the cysteine to the phenylalanine, the CDR3 is 14 residues long. CDR3 DNA is the only sequence kept; it has 42 bases, read in frame from the first base. Germline trimming amounts to 2 bases on V and 6 bases on J, with 5 as the count of junction bases outside the gene matches. The germline V gene encodes CDR1 MNHEY and CDR2 SVGAGI. The cohort comprised fewer than 700 healthy bone marrow donors. Cohort members were all nominally healthy when sampled, although unrecorded immune exposures were likely present. Of the 670 or so cohort members, more than 250 had a positive CMV serostatus and about 350 had a negative one, while no CMV serostatus was recorded for the donor. A peripheral blood sample was collected from each donor, and TCR beta sequencing was performed on peripheral blood mononuclear cells. The Qiagen DNeasy Blood Extraction Kit was used to extract genomic DNA from the blood cell samples.

Notes on this clone: What this receptor recognizes is not known. Per-nucleotide qualities are absent, and no much larger clonotype sits a single base away.

The sequence was obtained from a human donor in good health. What was sequenced was PBMCs. The V and J genes are TRBV6-5 and TRBJ2-7; the junction holds 9 bases that match TRBD1. The DNA sequence reads TGTGCCAGCAGTTACACCTCGACAGGGGGCGAGCAGTACTTC. It translates to CASSYTSTGGEQYF.